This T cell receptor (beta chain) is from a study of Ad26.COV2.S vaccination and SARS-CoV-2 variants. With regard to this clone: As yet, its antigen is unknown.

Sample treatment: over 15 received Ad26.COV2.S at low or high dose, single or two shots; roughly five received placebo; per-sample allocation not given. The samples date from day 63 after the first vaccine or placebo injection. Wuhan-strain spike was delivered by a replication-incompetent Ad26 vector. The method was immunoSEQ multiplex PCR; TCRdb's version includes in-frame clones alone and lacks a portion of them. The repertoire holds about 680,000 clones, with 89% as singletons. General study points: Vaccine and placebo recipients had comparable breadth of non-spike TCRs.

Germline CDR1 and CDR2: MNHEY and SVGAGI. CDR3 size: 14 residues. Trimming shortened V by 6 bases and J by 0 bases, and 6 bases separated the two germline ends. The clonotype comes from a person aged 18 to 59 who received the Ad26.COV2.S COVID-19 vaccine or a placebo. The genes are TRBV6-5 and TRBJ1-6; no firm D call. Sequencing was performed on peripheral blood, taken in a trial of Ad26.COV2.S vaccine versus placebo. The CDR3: CASRRSSYNSPLHF. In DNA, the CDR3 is TGTGCCAGCAGACGGAGCTCCTATAATTCACCCCTCCACTTT.